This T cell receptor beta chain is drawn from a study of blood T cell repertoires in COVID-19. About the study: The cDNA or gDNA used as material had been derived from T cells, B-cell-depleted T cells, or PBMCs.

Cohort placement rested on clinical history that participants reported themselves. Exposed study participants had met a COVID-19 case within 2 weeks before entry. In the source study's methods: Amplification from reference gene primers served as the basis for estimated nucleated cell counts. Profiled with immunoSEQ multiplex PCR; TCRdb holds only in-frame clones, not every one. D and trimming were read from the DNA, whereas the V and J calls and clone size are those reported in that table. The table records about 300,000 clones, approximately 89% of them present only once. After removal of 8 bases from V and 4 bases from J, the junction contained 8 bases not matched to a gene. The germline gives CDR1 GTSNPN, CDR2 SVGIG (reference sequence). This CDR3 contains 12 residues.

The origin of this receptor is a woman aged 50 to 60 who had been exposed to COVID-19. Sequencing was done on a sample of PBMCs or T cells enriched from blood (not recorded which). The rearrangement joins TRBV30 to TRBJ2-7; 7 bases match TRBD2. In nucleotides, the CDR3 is TGTGCCCCTGCGGGGGAACCTTACGAGCAGTACTTC. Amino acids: CAPAGEPYEQYF.